The rows below give T cell receptor beta chains drawn from one sample of a study of long-term antiretroviral therapy in people with HIV. Using immunoSEQ multiplex PCR, the repertoire was profiled, and TCRdb retains in-frame clones only, with some absent. Of fewer than 20,000 clones listed, about 81% were seen once; the top ten hold roughly an eighth. Sequenced here: unsorted PBMCs, sampled 0.3 years after starting antiretroviral therapy. These receptors were obtained from a woman aged 45-65 years with HIV. CDR3s include the opening cysteine and the closing phenylalanine or tryptophan. Each record gives: D gene, J gene, clone size, V gene, CDR3 protein, CDR3 DNA. D genes are given only for firm matches. Clone size appears in some rows only: once, few, many, or a class for an expanded clone.

NA TRBJ2-2 NA TRBV2 CASREQGRNGELFF TGTGCCAGCAGGGAACAGGGGAGGAACGGGGAGCTGTTTTTT
NA TRBJ1-5 once TRBV7-8 CASSTRWGGESNQPQHF TGTGCCAGCAGCACCCGATGGGGGGGTGAGAGCAATCAGCCCCAGCATTTT
TRBD1 TRBJ1-3 NA TRBV5-6 CASSPGTGRNTIYF TGTGCCAGCAGCCCAGGGACAGGGAGAAACACCATATATTTT
NA TRBJ1-1 NA TRBV7-8 CASSLRGLPMNTEAFF TGTGCCAGCAGCTTGAGGGGACTCCCAATGAACACTGAAGCTTTCTTT
NA TRBJ2-1 NA TRBV6-5 CASVSGSSYNEQFF TGTGCCAGCGTGTCGGGGAGCTCCTACAATGAGCAGTTCTTC
TRBD2 TRBJ2-5 NA TRBV2 CASSGAPLAGGETQYF TGTGCCAGCAGTGGGGCCCCTCTAGCGGGGGGTGAGACCCAGTACTTC
NA TRBJ2-7 medium-sized TRBV19 CASSGNVGYEQYF TGTGCCAGTAGTGGAAATGTGGGCTACGAGCAGTACTTC
TRBD2 TRBJ2-3 once TRBV6-4 CASSLGGGNTDTQYF TGTGCCAGCAGTCTCGGGGGGGGGAACACAGATACGCAGTATTTT
NA TRBJ2-6 few TRBV4-1 CASSQGHSGANVLTF TGCGCCAGCAGCCAAGGACACTCTGGGGCCAACGTCCTGACTTTC
NA TRBJ2-2 few TRBV5-6 CASSLGRDRYTGELFF TGTGCCAGCAGCTTGGGGCGGGACCGGTACACCGGGGAGCTGTTTTTT
NA TRBJ2-2 NA TRBV10-1 CASSESVGAGELFF TGCGCCAGCAGTGAGTCTGTGGGGGCCGGGGAGCTGTTTTTT
NA TRBJ2-5 NA TRBV29-1 CSVALYMQQETQYF TGCAGCGTCGCATTATACATGCAACAAGAGACCCAGTACTTC
NA TRBJ1-1 NA TRBV11-3 CASSLDSFGDTEAFF TGTGCCAGCAGCTTGGACAGCTTCGGGGACACTGAAGCTTTCTTT
NA TRBJ1-4 NA TRBV9 CASSEGDSHTGEKLFF TGTGCCAGCAGCGAAGGGGACTCTCACACGGGTGAAAAACTGTTTTTT
TRBD1 TRBJ1-1 NA TRBV30 CAWSSGQGRTEAFF TGTGCCTGGAGTTCCGGACAGGGGCGGACTGAAGCTTTCTTT
NA TRBJ2-6 NA TRBV11-2 CASSLVRTTRANVLTF TGTGCCAGCAGCTTAGTGCGGACTACAAGGGCCAACGTCCTGACTTTC
NA TRBJ1-2 NA TRBV5-6 CASTLTGFDYGYTF TGTGCCAGCACCCTGACAGGTTTCGACTATGGCTACACCTTC
TRBD1 TRBJ1-5 NA TRBV18 CASSPDRGGNQPQHF TGTGCCAGCTCCCCAGACAGGGGAGGAAATCAGCCCCAGCATTTT
NA TRBJ1-4 NA TRBV27 CASSLGRRGNEKLFF TGTGCCAGCAGTTTAGGGCGGCGGGGGAATGAAAAACTGTTTTTT
NA TRBJ2-1 NA TRBV19 CASSIAADYNEQFF TGTGCCAGTAGTATAGCAGCTGATTACAATGAGCAGTTCTTC
NA TRBJ2-1 medium-sized TRBV7-7 CASSQTIDATYNEQFF TGTGCCAGCAGCCAGACGATTGACGCAACCTACAATGAGCAGTTCTTC
TRBD1 TRBJ1-4 NA TRBV5-6 CASSWGTGETRRTFF TGTGCCAGCAGCTGGGGGACAGGGGAAACAAGAAGGACGTTTTTT
TRBD1 TRBJ2-3 NA TRBV4-1 CAPGTGGTDTQYF TGCGCCCCGGGGACAGGGGGCACAGATACGCAGTATTTT
NA TRBJ2-1 NA TRBV30 CAWSVGQSYNEQFF TGTGCCTGGAGTGTAGGACAGTCCTACAATGAGCAGTTCTTC
NA TRBJ1-2 NA TRBV7-8 CASSLGRNYGYTF TGTGCCAGCAGCTTAGGACGGAACTATGGCTACACCTTC
NA TRBJ1-1 NA TRBV19 CASSLEGNTEAFF TGTGCCAGTAGTTTAGAGGGGAACACTGAAGCTTTCTTT
TRBD1 TRBJ1-6 NA TRBV12-5 CASGTGQGVTPLHF TGTGCTAGTGGAACGGGACAGGGGGTGACACCCCTCCACTTT
TRBD1 TRBJ1-5 NA TRBV9 CASSVGTGPQHF TGTGCCAGCAGCGTAGGGACAGGCCCCCAGCATTTT
NA TRBJ2-6 NA TRBV18 CASSPGRAGANVLTF TGTGCCAGCTCACCGGGAAGGGCTGGGGCCAACGTCCTGACTTTC
NA TRBJ2-2 NA TRBV2 CATQATENTGELFF TGTGCCACTCAAGCTACGGAGAACACCGGGGAGCTGTTTTTT
NA TRBJ2-5 NA TRBV5-1 CASSLASGFQETQYF TGCGCCAGCAGCTTGGCCTCGGGGTTCCAAGAGACCCAGTACTTC
TRBD2 TRBJ2-3 NA TRBV19 CASSIPGGSTDTQYF TGTGCCAGTAGTATCCCGGGGGGGTCCACAGATACGCAGTATTTT
TRBD1 TRBJ1-2 NA TRBV6-5 CASSLRQGPYGYTF TGTGCCAGCAGTTTAAGACAGGGACCCTATGGCTACACCTTC
TRBD1 TRBJ1-6 NA TRBV4-1 CASSPYGQGDNSPLHF TGCGCCAGCAGCCCATACGGACAGGGAGACAATTCACCCCTCCACTTT
TRBD1 TRBJ1-1 NA TRBV9 CASSPRQGIDTEAFF TGTGCCAGCAGCCCCCGACAGGGGATAGACACTGAAGCTTTCTTT
NA TRBJ1-1 NA TRBV5-1 CASSLDSGASEAFF TGCGCCAGCAGCTTGGATTCGGGGGCAAGTGAAGCTTTCTTT
NA TRBJ2-5 NA TRBV6-1 CASSETWGGRETQYF TGTGCCAGCAGTGAAACATGGGGCGGCCGGGAGACCCAGTACTTC
NA TRBJ2-5 NA TRBV13 CASSLRSYGEVLETQYF TGTGCCAGCAGCTTACGGAGTTACGGGGAGGTTTTGGAGACCCAGTACTTC
TRBD1 TRBJ1-4 NA TRBV18 CASSPQTGGEKLFF TGTGCCAGCTCACCACAGACAGGGGGTGAAAAACTGTTTTTT
NA TRBJ1-1 NA TRBV30 CAWRGQRNTEAFF TGTGCCTGGAGAGGACAGAGAAACACTGAAGCTTTCTTT
TRBD2 TRBJ2-3 NA TRBV5-5 CASSSGLAGGLYTDTQYF TGTGCCAGCAGCTCGGGACTAGCGGGGGGCCTCTACACAGATACGCAGTATTTT
NA TRBJ2-1 once TRBV19 CASSIKRGDLGNEQFF TGTGCCAGTAGTATTAAACGCGGGGATTTGGGGAATGAGCAGTTCTTC
NA TRBJ1-6 once TRBV5-6 CASSWGPLHNSPLHF TGTGCCAGCAGCTGGGGTCCTCTTCATAATTCACCCCTCCACTTT
TRBD1 TRBJ1-1 few TRBV6-1 CASLDRAPNTEAFF TGTGCCAGCTTGGACAGGGCCCCGAACACTGAAGCTTTCTTT
TRBD2 TRBJ2-5 NA TRBV6-4 CASSDGEGETQYF TGTGCCAGCAGTGACGGGGAGGGAGAGACCCAGTACTTC
NA TRBJ1-3 NA TRBV7-6 CASSLGASSGNTIYF TGTGCCAGCAGCTTAGGGGCCAGCTCTGGAAACACCATATATTTT
NA TRBJ1-2 once TRBV7-2 CASSLERGYKGYTF TGTGCCAGCAGCCTGGAAAGGGGGTATAAGGGCTACACCTTC
TRBD1 TRBJ1-2 NA TRBV10-3 CAISLAGDRDGYTF TGTGCCATCAGCCTCGCCGGGGACAGGGATGGCTACACCTTC
NA TRBJ1-2 few TRBV5-1 CASSLTQTARSSYGYTF TGCGCCAGCAGCTTGACGCAGACTGCCCGCTCCTCCTATGGCTACACCTTC
TRBD1 TRBJ2-3 NA TRBV10-3 CAISPGQGARTDTQYF TGTGCCATCAGCCCGGGACAGGGGGCGAGGACAGATACGCAGTATTTT